This TCR beta chain emerged from a study of cytomegalovirus exposure and HLA in healthy donors. Findings and caveats of the study: Most TCRs appeared rarely, but some public TCRs recurred in many donors.

Primers included in the PCR were 60 Vbeta and 13 Jbeta primers. Sequencing used immunoSEQ multiplex PCR; TCRdb keeps in-frame clones, though not all of them. The table records under 150,000 clones, 79% of them present only once. Regarding this clone: The antigen remains undetermined.

V lost 2 bases to trimming and J lost 7 bases; unmatched junction nucleotides: 8. This CDR3 is built from 16 residues. The germline CDR1 and CDR2 sequences are SEHNR and FQNEAQ (reference sequence). The sample taken for sequencing was PBMCs. This chain uses TRBV7-9 with TRBJ2-2, with 9 bases lining up with TRBD2. The receptor's source is a man aged 25-40 years in good health and CMV-seropositive. The CDR3 sequence is CASSLIAGGRIGELFF. The CDR3 nucleotides read TGTGCCAGCAGCTTAATCGCGGGGGGGCGGATCGGGGAGCTGTTTTTT.